This T cell receptor beta chain was sequenced for a study of cytomegalovirus exposure and HLA in healthy donors. V was clipped by 5 bases and J by 7 bases; unmatched bases: 8. Germline V gene sequence: CDR1 SGHNT, CDR2 YENEEA. The CDR3 is made up of 15 amino acids. Study results and caveats: Presence/absence comparisons presumed near-even sequencing depth among donors. Solely CMV serostatus was available to characterize immune exposure.

In the PCR, 60 Vbeta and 13 Jbeta primers were used. The table came from immunoSEQ multiplex PCR; TCRdb's copy has only in-frame clones and leaves some out. The sample has about 160,000 clones; 80% to 90% are singletons. At collection, donors were nominally healthy, but unrecorded immune exposures were probable. About this clone itself: The antigen remains unidentified.

Sequenced: PBMCs. The receptor comes from a woman in her fifties or sixties in good health and CMV-seronegative. The chain combines TRBV11-3 with TRBJ2-1; 10 bases line up with TRBD2. CDR3 sequence: CASSQIAGGGNEQFF. The CDR3 DNA reads TGTGCCAGCAGCCAAATAGCGGGAGGCGGGAATGAGCAGTTCTTC.